This T cell receptor beta chain was sequenced for a study of Graves' ophthalmopathy and Graves' hyperthyroidism. RNA served as the template for amplifying TCR beta CDR3 regions. Second-round multiplex PCR came after first-round RT-PCR with HTBI primers. TCRdb independently ran MiXCR on the multiplex PCR reads; one entry per CDR3 protein. The sample lists some 350,000 distinct CDR3 sequences; 17% were seen once. Trimming stripped 2 bases from V and 3 bases from J, with 11 bases between. Germline V gene data show CDR1 as MNHEY and CDR2 as SVGAGI. The CDR3 sequence is 14 residues long. The chain links TRBV6-5 to TRBJ2-7; D not certain. This clonotype was obtained from an adult woman with stable Graves' hyperthyroidism. The sample taken for sequencing was peripheral blood. The CDR3 coding sequence is TGTGCCAGCAGTTACGTCGGACCGAGCTACGAGCAGTACTTC. This sequence encodes CASSYVGPSYEQYF.